The 5 T cell receptor beta chains below come from one sample, sequenced in a study of neurological immune-mediated disorders. MiXCR was run by TCRdb on the 5' RACE reads, yielding one entry per CDR3 protein. The sample consists of around 80,000 distinct CDR3 sequences, under 13% of them appearing once. Sequenced sample: PBMCs. The receptor source for this set is a man aged 40-50 years in good health.

There are many counts of this clonotype. The CDR3 here is CASSDPGTMVTEAFF. CDR3 bases: TGTGCCAGCAGTGACCCCGGAACGATGGTCACTGAAGCTTTCTTT. The chain uses TRBV2 and TRBJ1-1, with D hard to call. V lost 3 bases and J lost 4, with 15 bases in between. In germline, CDR1 is SNHLY, CDR2 FYNNEI. The CDR3 extends over 15 amino acids.

This clonotype was seen repeatedly, ten times or more. The chain joins TRBV6-5 to TRBJ2-3; maybe TRBD2 (6 bases). The germline V gene has CDR1 MNHEY and CDR2 SVGAGI. There are 12 residues in the CDR3. V was trimmed by 8 bases and J by 2 bases, leaving 8 bases between them. DNA of the CDR3: TGTGCCAGCGGGACTTTCACAGATACGCAGTATTTT. Its protein product is CASGTFTDTQYF.

This clonotype was picked up many times. V usage is TRBV5-1 and J usage is TRBJ2-7; the D gene is possibly TRBD1 (5 bases). CDR3 length: 13 amino acids. The ends were cut back, 4 bases at V and 2 bases at J, with 10 bases in the middle. Looked up from germline, CDR1 is SGHRS and CDR2 is YFSETQ. The CDR3 region is CASSPTDTYEQYF. Here the CDR3 DNA reads TGCGCCAGCAGCCCGACAGATACCTACGAGCAGTACTTC.

This clonotype occurred many times. CDR3 loop: CASSLRGDQETQYF. The CDR3 coding sequence is TGTGCCAGCAGTTTACGGGGGGATCAAGAGACCCAGTACTTC. The chain uses TRBV28 and TRBJ2-5, with TRBD2 identical over 7 bases. Germline V lookup: CDR1 MDHEN, CDR2 SYDVKM. Trimming cost V 2 bases and J 2 bases; bases outside gene matches: 2. This CDR3 spans 14 amino acids.

This clonotype occurred many times. This chain joins TRBV20-1 and TRBJ2-3, with unresolved D. The CDR3 runs 14 residues. Trimming stripped 3 bases from V and 0 bases from J, with 10 bases between. Germline CDR1 and CDR2: DFQATT and SNEGSKA (reference sequence). CDR3 DNA sequence: TGCAGTGCTAGGGGTGAAGGCAGCACAGATACGCAGTATTTT. This gives the protein CSARGEGSTDTQYF.